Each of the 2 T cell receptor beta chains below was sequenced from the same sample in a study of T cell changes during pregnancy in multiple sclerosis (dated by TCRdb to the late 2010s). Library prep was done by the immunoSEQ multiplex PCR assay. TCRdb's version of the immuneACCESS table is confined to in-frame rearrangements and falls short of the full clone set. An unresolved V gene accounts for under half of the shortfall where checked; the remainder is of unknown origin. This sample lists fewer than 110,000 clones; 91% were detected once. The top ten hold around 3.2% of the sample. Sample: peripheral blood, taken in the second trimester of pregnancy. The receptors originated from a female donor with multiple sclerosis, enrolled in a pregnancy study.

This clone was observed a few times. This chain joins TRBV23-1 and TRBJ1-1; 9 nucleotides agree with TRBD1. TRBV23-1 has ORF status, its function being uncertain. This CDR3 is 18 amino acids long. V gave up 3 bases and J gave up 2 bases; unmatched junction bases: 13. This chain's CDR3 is CASSHFTGTGRGNTEAFF. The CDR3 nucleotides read TGCGCCAGCAGTCATTTTACCGGGACAGGGAGGGGTAACACTGAAGCTTTCTTT.

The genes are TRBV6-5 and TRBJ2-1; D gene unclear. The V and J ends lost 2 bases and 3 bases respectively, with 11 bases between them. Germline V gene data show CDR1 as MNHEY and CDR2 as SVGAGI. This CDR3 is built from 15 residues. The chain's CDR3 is CASSYGRLDYNEQFF. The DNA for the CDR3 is TGTGCCAGCAGTTACGGCAGACTCGACTACAATGAGCAGTTCTTC.